This T cell receptor beta chain was found in a study of tissue T cells after allogeneic stem cell transplantation. As for this clone: Its target is not known. Here the gene names and germline are mouse. The read falls 1 residue short of the CDR3 end, and the missing part is taken from the germline J gene.

Overall study findings and caveats: Motif-based clustering found tissue-specific repertoire signatures shared across patients, though few clones were shared.

Survey-depth TCRbeta CDR3 sequencing reported V/J genes and productive frequencies. Using immunoSEQ multiplex PCR, the repertoire was profiled, and TCRdb retains in-frame clones only, with some absent. The table includes some 1,000 clones, 40% to 50% detected once. The CDR3 has 17 amino acids. Germline CDR1 is LGHNA and CDR2 is YNLKQL (reference sequence). The V end lost 4 bases, the J end lost 0 bases, and 15 bases lay between the germline ends. Regarding time point: mouse harvest day 14 after allogeneic transplant. Tail vein injection delivered 10^7 T-cell-depleted bone marrow cells and 10^6 splenic CD5+ T cells.

The chain combines TRBV5 with TRBJ1-4; possible D gene TRBD1, 6 bases. Sequencing was done on a sample of spleen. The sequence was collected from a female BALB/c mouse given C57BL/6 T cells with graft-versus-host disease after an allogeneic hematopoietic cell transplant. CDR3 residues: CASSPYPGTISNERLFF. Partial CDR3 DNA: TGTGCCAGCAGCCCATACCCCGGGACAATTTCCAACGAAAGATTATTT.